The 18 T cell receptor beta chains below were found in one sample sequenced in a study of T cells after posttransplantation cyclophosphamide (TCRdb year 2016). The treatment or condition label on this specimen signifies: high-dose cyclophosphamide on days +3 and +4 as single-agent GVHD prophylaxis. For conditioning, the PTCy patients got busulfan and fludarabine, then a related or unrelated marrow graft, followed by cyclophosphamide on days +3 and +4. Library construction relied on the immunoSEQ multiplex PCR assay. As stored in TCRdb, this immuneACCESS dataset retains in-frame rearrangements with V and J assigned. A fraction of the clones does not appear; measured against another copy, unresolved V genes explain less than half of the discrepancy, and the remainder lacks a known reason. The sample table contains fewer than 3,500 clones; only one count was recorded for 75% to 90% of them. The ten largest clones take up about 7% of the sample.

The sample was PBMCs, taken after allogeneic stem cell transplant with posttransplant cyclophosphamide. Source of these receptors: a female patient aged 50-60 years who received an allogeneic stem cell transplant from an unrelated donor, was CMV-positive, and had acute and chronic GVHD. After a transplant, some of the T cells may come from the graft donor.

The chain has TRBV7-6 and TRBJ2-2; a possible D gene is TRBD2 (5 bases). Trimming stripped 0 bases from V and 4 bases from J, with 15 bases between. Germline V lookup: CDR1 SGHVS, CDR2 FNYEAQ. This CDR3 has 17 amino acids. CDR3 loop: CASSLASGTSSTGELFF. The CDR3 nucleotides read TGTGCCAGCAGCTTAGCGTCGGGAACGTCCTCCACCGGGGAGCTGTTTTTT.

This sequence joins TRBV7-9 and TRBJ1-2; tentatively, D is TRBD1 (5 bases). The CDR3 sequence is 13 residues long. V lost 6 bases to trimming and J lost 0 bases, with 8 bases between them. The germline V gene has CDR1 SEHNR and CDR2 FQNEAQ (reference sequence). The CDR3 nucleotides are TGTGCCAGCAGATCGGACACTAACTATGGCTACACCTTC. Translating gives CASRSDTNYGYTF. The variable domain in full, completed from reference TRBV7-9 and TRBJ1-2, reads DTGVSQNPRHKITKRGQNVTFRCDPISEHNRLYWYRQTLGQGPEFLTYFQNEAQLEKSRLLSDRFSAERPKGSFSTLEIQRTEQGDSAMYLCASRSDTNYGYTFGSGTRLTVV.

This clone was observed a few times. The chain recombines TRBV15 with TRBJ2-1; TRBD1 matches 10 bases. After removal of 1 base from V and 4 bases from J, the junction contained 4 bases not matched to a gene. The CDR3 loop spans 16 amino acids. CDR1 is LNHNV, CDR2 YYDKDF, per germline (reference sequence). The CDR3 coding sequence is TGTGCCACCAGCAGAGGACAGGGGGCCTCTTACAATGAGCAGTTCTTC. Residues: CATSRGQGASYNEQFF.

V usage is TRBV25-1 and J usage is TRBJ2-3; no firm D call. The CDR3 consists of 14 residues. CDR1 MGHDK and CDR2 SYGVNS come from the germline V gene. Trimming pared 4 bases from V and 2 bases from J, leaving 10 bases between. The CDR3 sequence: CASSVTKHTDTQYF. The CDR3 nucleotides read TGTGCCAGCAGTGTGACAAAGCACACAGATACGCAGTATTTT.

The gene calls are TRBV6-1 and TRBJ2-5; D may be TRBD2 (5 bases). Germline V gives CDR1 MNHNS, CDR2 SASEGT. Trimming stripped 0 bases from V and 4 bases from J, with 18 bases between. The CDR3 sequence is 17 residues long. CDR3 sequence (DNA): TGTGCCAGCAGTGAAGCGCTTATAGCTCGGGGTGGAGAGACCCAGTACTTC. It encodes CASSEALIARGGETQYF.

V and J are TRBV6-1 and TRBJ1-5, with TRBD1 matching 7 bases. J gave up 4 bases and V 6 bases, and 3 bases lay outside the gene matches. CDR1 and CDR2 from the germline V gene are MNHNS and SASEGT. The CDR3 sequence is 13 residues long. CDR3 DNA sequence: TGTGCCAGCAGGACAGGGAGTAATCAGCCCCAGCATTTT. Amino acid sequence: CASRTGSNQPQHF.

V usage is TRBV29-1 and J usage is TRBJ2-7; 12 bases match TRBD1. CDR1 and CDR2 from the germline V gene are SQVTM and ANQGSEA. The CDR3 length is 15 residues. With 7 bases clipped from V and 5 bases from J, the junction kept 12 bases outside the gene matches. CDR3 loop: CSAHTGTGGLDEQYF. The CDR3 nucleotides are TGCAGCGCCCATACCGGGACAGGGGGCCTCGACGAGCAGTACTTC.

This clone has only one observation. The chain links TRBV5-6 to TRBJ1-2, with TRBD1 matching over 9 bases. The CDR3 extends over 15 amino acids. The germline gives CDR1 SGHDT, CDR2 YYEEEE. The junction had 9 bases not matched to a gene; V was cut back by 5 bases and J by 4 bases. The CDR3 DNA follows: TGTGCCAGCAGATATCTACAGGGGGCCCTCTATGGCTACACCTTC. Its translation: CASRYLQGALYGYTF.

In this sample, this clone turned up a few times. The gene calls are TRBV25-1 and TRBJ2-7; maybe TRBD1 (5 bases). V shed 2 bases and J shed 6 bases, with 14 bases lying between them. CDR1 and CDR2 (germline): MGHDK, SYGVNS. The CDR3 totals 14 residues. The CDR3 loop reads CASSETGYFSEQYF. In DNA form, the CDR3 reads TGTGCCAGCAGTGAAACAGGATATTTCTCCGAGCAGTACTTC.

This chain uses TRBV16 with TRBJ2-2, with TRBD2 as a possible D gene (6 bases). The CDR3 length is 18 residues. Trimming left V 3 bases short and J 6 bases short, with 23 bases between. Germline CDR1 reads KGHSY; CDR2 reads FQNENV. This CDR3 is CASSHSIFRDSNAGELFF. CDR3 bases: TGTGCCAGCAGCCACTCTATTTTCCGGGACTCCAACGCCGGGGAGCTGTTTTTT.

A single count supports this clone. Other DNA sequences in the same sample also yield this CDR3. The chain is built from TRBV7-2 and TRBJ2-7; 14 bases are shared with TRBD2. CDR1 and CDR2 (germline): SGHTA, FQGNSA. Losses at the gene ends were 3 bases for V and 6 bases for J; bases not matched to a gene: 4. This CDR3 spans 15 amino acids. The CDR3 is CASSLGLAGAREQYF. The CDR3 nucleotides are TGTGCCAGCAGCTTGGGACTAGCGGGAGCCCGCGAGCAGTACTTC.

This clone came up once. The rearrangement joins TRBV30 to TRBJ1-2; no clear D gene. V lost 2 bases, J lost 7 bases, and 14 bases lay in between. CDR1 and CDR2 from the germline V gene are GTSNPN and SVGIG (reference sequence). The CDR3 runs 13 residues. The CDR3 DNA follows: TGTGCCTGGAGTCGGGAGGGCTCCGGTGGCTACACCTTC. Translation gives CAWSREGSGGYTF.

The rearrangement uses TRBV19 and TRBJ1-3; no clear D. Germline-derived CDR1 and CDR2 are LNHDA and SQIVND (reference sequence). This CDR3 comprises 12 residues. V shed 8 bases and J shed 0 bases, with 5 bases lying between them. The chain's CDR3 is CASLSSGNTIYF. Here the CDR3 DNA reads TGTGCCAGTCTGTCCTCTGGAAACACCATATATTTT.

This clone was seen a handful of times. The V call is TRBV7-9, the J call TRBJ2-3, with TRBD2 matching 13 bases. The CDR3 totals 18 residues. The junction had 16 bases not matched to a gene; V was cut back by 4 bases and J by 9 bases. Germline CDR1 reads SEHNR; CDR2 reads FQNEAQ (reference sequence). Here the CDR3 DNA reads TGTGCCAGCAGCTCCCTGGAATGGACTAGCGGGGGCCACGAGACGCAGTATTTT. As protein: CASSSLEWTSGGHETQYF.

The genes are TRBV5-1 and TRBJ2-7; the D is unclear. Trimming took off 2 bases at V and 3 bases at J, with 6 bases between the two ends. Germline V CDR1 and CDR2: SGHRS, YFSETQ. The CDR3 has 12 residues. CDR3 loop: CASSLVGYEQYF. The CDR3 DNA reads as TGCGCCAGCAGCTTAGTCGGCTACGAGCAGTACTTC.

The CDR3 DNA follows: TGTGCCAGCAGTGAAGCGCTGGGGCAGGGGCCCTATGGCTACACCTTC. Its translation: CASSEALGQGPYGYTF. The chain couples TRBV6-1 to TRBJ1-2; possibly TRBD1 for D (6 bases). V lost 0 bases, J lost 4 bases, and 15 bases lay in between. Germline loops: CDR1 MNHNS, CDR2 SASEGT. This CDR3 has 16 residues.

This rearrangement joins TRBV5-1 to TRBJ1-3; tentatively, D is TRBD1 (5 bases). Trimming cost V 4 bases and J 3 bases, with 14 bases left between them. Germline V gene lookup returns CDR1 SGHRS and CDR2 YFSETQ. This CDR3 has 15 residues. The CDR3 nucleotides read TGCGCCAGCAGCGGTACTGGGCAGGGTGGAAACACCATATATTTT. This codes for CASSGTGQGGNTIYF. The whole variable domain, remainder taken from reference TRBV5-1 and TRBJ1-3, is KAGVTQTPRYLIKTRGQQVTLSCSPISGHRSVSWYQQTPGQGLQFLFEYFSETQRNKGNFPGRFSGRQFSNSRSEMNVSTLELGDSALYLCASSGTGQGGNTIYFGEGSWLTVV.

This clone was seen a handful of times. This sequence joins TRBV4-2 and TRBJ2-3; TRBD2 agrees at 8 bases. With V trimmed by 0 bases and J by 0 bases, 2 bases remained unmatched. Germline V gives CDR1 LGHNA, CDR2 YNFKEQ. The CDR3 covers 16 residues. The CDR3 is CASSQELAASTDTQYF. In nucleotides, the CDR3 is TGTGCCAGCAGCCAAGAACTAGCGGCTAGCACAGATACGCAGTATTTT.